The T cell receptor (beta chain) described here comes from a study of blood T cells in healthy people across ages. Findings and caveats of the study: Higher diversity, along with more naive CD4+ cells, distinguished long-lived donors from aged donors. A roughly linear age-dependent decrease characterized TCR beta diversity per million T cells.

Trimming shortened V by 2 bases and J by 0 bases, and 20 bases separated the two germline ends. This CDR3 is built from 17 residues. CDR1 and CDR2 from the germline V gene are DFQATT and SNEGSKA (reference sequence). The authors ran a second PCR of 7 to 11 cycles using a sample-barcoded 5' primer and a J-beta primer mix. Every cDNA molecule bore a tag from a template-switch adaptor containing 12 random nucleotides. At least 2.5 million CDR3-containing paired-end reads were obtained per sample. TCRdb fed the 5' RACE reads into MiXCR, producing one record per CDR3 protein. The data show around 970,000 distinct CDR3 sequences, roughly 51% seen once. Details on this clonotype: Its antigen is currently unknown.

The V and J genes are TRBV20-1 and TRBJ2-7; D is possibly TRBD1 (6 bases). The sequence came from a woman aged 55-69 years in good health. Sequenced: blood. DNA for the CDR3: TGCAGTGCTAGATCCTACTTACAGGGACCGAGCTCCTACGAGCAGTACTTC. Translated, it gives CSARSYLQGPSSYEQYF.